A single sample gave rise to the 12 T cell receptor beta chains below, sequenced in a study of blood T cell repertoires in COVID-19. The protocol was immunoSEQ multiplex PCR, while the TCRdb copy is restricted to in-frame clones and leaves out a portion. Here the sample spans some 240,000 clones, approximately 78% being singletons. The sequenced sample was peripheral blood. These receptors were taken from a woman in her 70s with COVID-19, enrolled during active disease.

The rearrangement links TRBV27 to TRBJ1-6; 9 bases are a match to TRBD1. From germline, CDR1 is MNHEY and CDR2 SMNVEV (reference sequence). The J segment lost 7 bases and the V segment lost 6 bases, leaving 7 bases of the junction unmatched. This CDR3 comprises 15 residues. CDR3 bases: TGTGCCAGCAGACGGGACAGGGCGGAGAATTCACCCCTCCACTTT. Translating it yields CASRRDRAENSPLHF.

The chain uses TRBV28 and TRBJ2-5; 10 bases are shared with TRBD1. Trimming removed 6 bases from V and 5 bases from J; junction bases left unmatched: 12. The germline V gene has CDR1 MDHEN and CDR2 SYDVKM. This CDR3 is 16 amino acids long. CDR3 loop: CASSQPRGQGRETQYF. As DNA, the CDR3 is TGTGCCAGCAGCCAACCCCGGGGACAGGGGCGGGAGACCCAGTACTTC.

This rearrangement joins TRBV5-8 to TRBJ1-5, with D hard to call. Trimming removed 4 bases at V and 5 bases at J, with 7 bases between. Per germline, CDR1 SGHTS and CDR2 YDEGEE. The CDR3 spans 12 residues. The CDR3: CASSLPDQPQHF. The CDR3 DNA sequence: TGTGCCAGCAGCCTCCCAGATCAGCCCCAGCATTTT.

The chain links TRBV9 to TRBJ2-3; 10 bases map to TRBD1. From germline, CDR1 is SGDLS and CDR2 YYNGEE. The CDR3 extends over 15 amino acids. With 0 bases clipped from V and 3 bases from J, the junction kept 1 base outside the gene matches. As DNA, the CDR3 is TGTGCCAGCAGCGTAGGACAGGGGGCAACAGATACGCAGTATTTT. Its translation: CASSVGQGATDTQYF.

This rearrangement joins TRBV18 to TRBJ2-7; 8 nucleotides match TRBD1. The length of the CDR3 is 14 residues. Germline CDR1 reads KGHSH; CDR2 reads LQKENI. V lost 4 bases to trimming and J lost 6 bases; unmatched junction nucleotides: 8. The CDR3 region has the DNA TGTGCCAGCTCACTCTTGGACAGGGATGCCGAGCAGTACTTC. Its protein product is CASSLLDRDAEQYF.

The chain recombines TRBV10-3 with TRBJ2-5; TRBD1 might be the D (5 bases). V dropped 0 bases and J dropped 1 base, with 9 bases sitting between them. In germline, CDR1 is ENHRY, CDR2 SYGVKD. The CDR3 totals 15 residues. The CDR3 loop is CAISESRGPQETQYF. The CDR3 DNA reads TGTGCCATCAGTGAGTCAAGGGGCCCCCAAGAGACCCAGTACTTC.

This chain links TRBV4-1 with TRBJ1-2; TRBD1 aligns across 8 bases. J was trimmed by 6 bases and V by 0 bases; bases with no gene match: 6. The CDR3 runs 15 residues. The germline gives CDR1 MGHRA, CDR2 YSYEKL. The CDR3 spells CASSQDPNRGNGYTF. CDR3 coding DNA: TGCGCCAGCAGCCAAGACCCCAACAGGGGGAATGGCTACACCTTC.

The chain combines TRBV5-1 with TRBJ1-4, with 10 bases fitting TRBD1. After removal of 1 base from V and 7 bases from J, the junction contained 10 bases not matched to a gene. This CDR3 contains 17 residues. The germline CDR1 and CDR2 sequences are SGHRS and YFSETQ. CDR3 loop: CASSLTPTGGIGEKLFF. The CDR3 region has the DNA TGCGCCAGCAGCTTGACCCCGACAGGGGGCATCGGTGAAAAACTGTTTTTT.

There are a few counts of this clone. This sequence joins TRBV28 and TRBJ1-2; 8 bases fit TRBD1. Trimming removed 3 bases from V and 2 bases from J; junction bases left unmatched: 14. Germline lookup yields CDR1 MDHEN and CDR2 SYDVKM. The CDR3 has 18 residues. The CDR3 DNA reads as TGTGCCAGCAGTTTGCAGGGGGCAGAGTCCTATTCAAACTATGGCTACACCTTC. It yields the protein CASSLQGAESYSNYGYTF.

The rearrangement uses TRBV7-2 and TRBJ1-5; D unclear. V was clipped by 3 bases and J by 3 bases, with 3 bases between them. The CDR3 consists of 12 residues. Germline V gene sequence: CDR1 SGHTA, CDR2 FQGNSA. CDR3 sequence (DNA): TGTGCCAGCAGCTTCTTCAATCAGCCCCAGCATTTT. It specifies CASSFFNQPQHF.

The chain carries TRBV11-3 and TRBJ2-3; 7 nucleotides align to TRBD2. This CDR3 spans 14 amino acids. After removal of 5 bases from V and 5 bases from J, the junction contained 7 bases not matched to a gene. Germline V gives CDR1 SGHNT, CDR2 YENEEA. The CDR3 nucleotides read TGTGCCAGCAGCCCGGACGGGGGGATAGATACGCAGTATTTT. Residues: CASSPDGGIDTQYF.

The chain recombines TRBV5-1 with TRBJ1-3; 8 nucleotides line up with TRBD1. V shed 0 bases, J shed 3 bases, and the junction held 5 bases outside the gene matches. CDR3 length equals 16 residues. CDR1 SGHRS and CDR2 YFSETQ come from the germline V gene. CDR3 in DNA: TGCGCCAGCAGCTTGGCCGGGACAGGCCTTGGAAACACCATATATTTT. Translating gives CASSLAGTGLGNTIYF.